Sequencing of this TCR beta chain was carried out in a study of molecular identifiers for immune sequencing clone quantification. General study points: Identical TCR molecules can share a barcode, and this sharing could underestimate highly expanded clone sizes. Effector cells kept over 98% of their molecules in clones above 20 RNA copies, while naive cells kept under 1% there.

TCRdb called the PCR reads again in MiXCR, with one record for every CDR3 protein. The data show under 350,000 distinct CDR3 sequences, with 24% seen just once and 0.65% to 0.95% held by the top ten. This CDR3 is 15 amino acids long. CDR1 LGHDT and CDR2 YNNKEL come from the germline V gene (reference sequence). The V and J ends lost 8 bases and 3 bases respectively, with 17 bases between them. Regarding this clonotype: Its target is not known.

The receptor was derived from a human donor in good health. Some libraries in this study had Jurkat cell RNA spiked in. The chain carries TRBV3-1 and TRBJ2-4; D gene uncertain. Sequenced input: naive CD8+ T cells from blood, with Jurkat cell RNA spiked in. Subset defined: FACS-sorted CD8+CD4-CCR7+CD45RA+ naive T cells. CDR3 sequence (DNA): TGTGCCAGCCAAGAGGCGCCGGTGGGCAAAAACATTCAGTACTTC. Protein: CASQEAPVGKNIQYF. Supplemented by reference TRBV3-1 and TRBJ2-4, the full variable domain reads DTAVSQTPKYLVTQMGNDKSIKCEQNLGHDTMYWYKQDSKKFLKIMFSYNNKELIINETVPNRFSPKSPDKAHLNLHINSLELGDSAVYFCASQEAPVGKNIQYFGAGTRLSVL.